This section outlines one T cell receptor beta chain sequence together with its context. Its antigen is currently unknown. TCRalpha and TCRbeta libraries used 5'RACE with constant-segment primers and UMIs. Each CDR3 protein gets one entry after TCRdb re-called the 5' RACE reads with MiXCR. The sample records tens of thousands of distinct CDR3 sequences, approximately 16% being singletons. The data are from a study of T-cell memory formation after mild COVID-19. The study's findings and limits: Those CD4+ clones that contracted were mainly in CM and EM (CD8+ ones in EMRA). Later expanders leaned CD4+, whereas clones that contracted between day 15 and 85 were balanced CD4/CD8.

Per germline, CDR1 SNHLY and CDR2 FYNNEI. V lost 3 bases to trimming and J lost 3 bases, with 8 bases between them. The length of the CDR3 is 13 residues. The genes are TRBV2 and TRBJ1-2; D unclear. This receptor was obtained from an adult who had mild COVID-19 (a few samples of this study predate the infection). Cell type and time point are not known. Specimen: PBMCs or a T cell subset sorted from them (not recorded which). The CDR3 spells CASSDLRDYGYTF. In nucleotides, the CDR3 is TGTGCCAGCAGTGACCTGAGAGACTATGGCTACACCTTC.